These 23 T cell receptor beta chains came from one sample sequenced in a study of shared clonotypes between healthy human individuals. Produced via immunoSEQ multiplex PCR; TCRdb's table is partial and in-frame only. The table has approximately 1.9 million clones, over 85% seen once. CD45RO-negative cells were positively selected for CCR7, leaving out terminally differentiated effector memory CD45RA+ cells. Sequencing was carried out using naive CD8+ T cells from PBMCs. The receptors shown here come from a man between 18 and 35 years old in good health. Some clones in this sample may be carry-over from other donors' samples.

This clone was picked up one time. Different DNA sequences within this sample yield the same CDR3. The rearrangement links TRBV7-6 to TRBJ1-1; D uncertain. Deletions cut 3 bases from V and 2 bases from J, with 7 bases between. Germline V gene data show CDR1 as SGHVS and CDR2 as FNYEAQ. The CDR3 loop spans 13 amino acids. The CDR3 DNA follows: TGTGCCAGCAGCTTGGGCAGAAACACTGAAGCTTTCTTT. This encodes CASSLGRNTEAFF.

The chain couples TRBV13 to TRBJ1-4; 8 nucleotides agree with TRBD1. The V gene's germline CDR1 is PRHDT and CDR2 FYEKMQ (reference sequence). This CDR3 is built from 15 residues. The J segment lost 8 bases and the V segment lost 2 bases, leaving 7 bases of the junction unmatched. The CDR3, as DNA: TGTGCCAGCAGCTTAAGCAGGGGGCAGGAAGAAAAACTGTTTTTT. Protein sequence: CASSLSRGQEEKLFF.

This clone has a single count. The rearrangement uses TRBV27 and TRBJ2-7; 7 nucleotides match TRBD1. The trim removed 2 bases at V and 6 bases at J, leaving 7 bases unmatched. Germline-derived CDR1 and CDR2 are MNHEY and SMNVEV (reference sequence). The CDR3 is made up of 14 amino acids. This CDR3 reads CASSLRGGAGEQYF. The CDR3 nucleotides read TGTGCCAGCAGTTTAAGAGGGGGCGCGGGCGAGCAGTACTTC.

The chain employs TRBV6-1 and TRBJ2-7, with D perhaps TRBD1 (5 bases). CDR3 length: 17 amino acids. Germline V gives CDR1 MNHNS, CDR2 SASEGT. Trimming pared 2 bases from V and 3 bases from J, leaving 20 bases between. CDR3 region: CASSEQLGRQPVYEQYF. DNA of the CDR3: TGTGCCAGCAGTGAACAATTAGGGCGACAGCCTGTCTACGAGCAGTACTTC.

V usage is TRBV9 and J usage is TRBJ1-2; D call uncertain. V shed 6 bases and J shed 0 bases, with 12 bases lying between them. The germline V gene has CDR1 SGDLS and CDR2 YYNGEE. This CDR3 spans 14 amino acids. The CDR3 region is CASTPSGANYGYTF. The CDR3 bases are TGTGCCAGCACCCCGAGCGGGGCTAACTATGGCTACACCTTC.

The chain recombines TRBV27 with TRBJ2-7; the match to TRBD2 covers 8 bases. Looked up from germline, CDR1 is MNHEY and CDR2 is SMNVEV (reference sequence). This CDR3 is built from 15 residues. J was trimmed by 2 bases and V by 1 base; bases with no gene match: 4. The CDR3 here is CASSLLGLEPYEQYF. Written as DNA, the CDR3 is TGTGCCAGCAGTTTATTGGGACTAGAGCCCTACGAGCAGTACTTC.

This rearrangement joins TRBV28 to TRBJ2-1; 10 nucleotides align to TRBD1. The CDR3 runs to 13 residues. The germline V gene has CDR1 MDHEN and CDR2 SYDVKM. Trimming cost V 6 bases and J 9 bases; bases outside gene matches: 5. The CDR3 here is CASRGGQGIEQFF. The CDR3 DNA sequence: TGTGCCAGCAGGGGGGGACAGGGGATTGAGCAGTTCTTC.

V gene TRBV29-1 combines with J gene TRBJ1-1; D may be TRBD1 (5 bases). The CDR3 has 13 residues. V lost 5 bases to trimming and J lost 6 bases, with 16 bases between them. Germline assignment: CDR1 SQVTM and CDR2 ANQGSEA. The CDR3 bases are TGCAGCGTTTGGTCGGGGGAGACCCCTGAAGCTTTCTTT. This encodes CSVWSGETPEAFF.

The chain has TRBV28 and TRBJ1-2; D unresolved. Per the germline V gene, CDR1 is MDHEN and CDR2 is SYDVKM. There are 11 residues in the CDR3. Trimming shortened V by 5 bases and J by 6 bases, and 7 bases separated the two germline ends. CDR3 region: CASSPGNGYTF. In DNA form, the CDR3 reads TGTGCCAGCAGTCCGGGTAATGGCTACACCTTC.

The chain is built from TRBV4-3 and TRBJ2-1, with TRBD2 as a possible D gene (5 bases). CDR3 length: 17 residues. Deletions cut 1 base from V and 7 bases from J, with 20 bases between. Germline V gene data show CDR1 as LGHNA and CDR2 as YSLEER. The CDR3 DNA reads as TGCGCCAGCAGCCAAGTCCTGGCGGTCCGCTCGGGGAATGAGCAGTTCTTC. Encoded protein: CASSQVLAVRSGNEQFF.

CDR3: CASSGELAGELDTQYF. CDR3 bases: TGTGCCAGCAGCGGTGAACTAGCGGGAGAATTGGATACGCAGTATTTT. The rearrangement joins TRBV7-9 to TRBJ2-3; 11 bases agree with TRBD2. The ends lost 5 bases at V and 6 bases at J; junction bases unmatched: 10. CDR1 is SEHNR, CDR2 FQNEAQ, per germline (reference sequence). The CDR3 totals 16 residues. Complete variable domain (other parts from reference TRBV7-9 and TRBJ2-3): DTGVSQNPRHKITKRGQNVTFRCDPISEHNRLYWYRQTLGQGPEFLTYFQNEAQLEKSRLLSDRFSAERPKGSFSTLEIQRTEQGDSAMYLCASSGELAGELDTQYFGPGTRLTVL.

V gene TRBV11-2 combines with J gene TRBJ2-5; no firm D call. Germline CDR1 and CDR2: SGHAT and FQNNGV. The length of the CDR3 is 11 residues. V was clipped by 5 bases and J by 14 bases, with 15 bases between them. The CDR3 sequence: CASSLTHQIYF. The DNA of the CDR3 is TGTGCCAGCAGCCTCACCCATCAAATATACTTC.

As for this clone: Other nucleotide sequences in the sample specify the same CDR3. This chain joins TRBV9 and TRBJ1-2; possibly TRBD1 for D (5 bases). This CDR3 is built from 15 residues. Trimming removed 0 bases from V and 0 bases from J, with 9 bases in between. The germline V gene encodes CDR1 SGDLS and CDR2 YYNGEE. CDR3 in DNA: TGTGCCAGCAGCGTAGGCGGAGGGGCTAACTATGGCTACACCTTC. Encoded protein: CASSVGGGANYGYTF.

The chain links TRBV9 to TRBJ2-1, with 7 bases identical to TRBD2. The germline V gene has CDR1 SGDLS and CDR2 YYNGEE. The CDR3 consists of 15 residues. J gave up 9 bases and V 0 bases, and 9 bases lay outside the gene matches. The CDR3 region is CASSVGREPRGEQFF. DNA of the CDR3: TGTGCCAGCAGCGTAGGGCGGGAGCCCCGGGGTGAGCAGTTCTTC.

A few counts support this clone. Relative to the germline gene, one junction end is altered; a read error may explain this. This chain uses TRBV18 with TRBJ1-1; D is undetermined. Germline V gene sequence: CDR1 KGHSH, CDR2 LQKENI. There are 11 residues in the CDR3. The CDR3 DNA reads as TGTGCCAGCTCACCATGTCCCCTGCTTGTCTTT. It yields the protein CASSPCPLLVF.

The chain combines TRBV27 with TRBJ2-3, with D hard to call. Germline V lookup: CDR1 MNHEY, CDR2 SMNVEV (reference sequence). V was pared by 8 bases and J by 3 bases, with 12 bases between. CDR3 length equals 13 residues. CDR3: CASSPLMTDTQYF. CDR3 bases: TGTGCCAGCTCACCTCTGATGACAGATACGCAGTATTTT.

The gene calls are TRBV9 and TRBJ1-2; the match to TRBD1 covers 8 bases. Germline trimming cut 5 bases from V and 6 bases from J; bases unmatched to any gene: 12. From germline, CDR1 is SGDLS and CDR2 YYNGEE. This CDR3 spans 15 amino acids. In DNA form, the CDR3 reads TGTGCCAGCAGGGACAGGGCCAACTGTTGGGATGGCTACACCTTC. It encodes CASRDRANCWDGYTF.

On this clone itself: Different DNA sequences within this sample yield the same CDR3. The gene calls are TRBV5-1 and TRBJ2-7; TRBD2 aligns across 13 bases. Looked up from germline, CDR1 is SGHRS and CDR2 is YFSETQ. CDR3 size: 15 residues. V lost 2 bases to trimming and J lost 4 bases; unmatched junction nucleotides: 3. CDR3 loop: CASSFGTSGTYEQYF. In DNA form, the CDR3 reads TGCGCCAGCAGCTTCGGGACTAGCGGGACGTACGAGCAGTACTTC.

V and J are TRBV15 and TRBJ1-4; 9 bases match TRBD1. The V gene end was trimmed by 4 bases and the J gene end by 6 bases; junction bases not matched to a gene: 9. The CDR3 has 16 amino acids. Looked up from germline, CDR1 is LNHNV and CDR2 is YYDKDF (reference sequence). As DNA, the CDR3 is TGTGCCACCAGCAACAGGGGGCGCTTGGTGGATGAAAAACTGTTTTTT. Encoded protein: CATSNRGRLVDEKLFF.

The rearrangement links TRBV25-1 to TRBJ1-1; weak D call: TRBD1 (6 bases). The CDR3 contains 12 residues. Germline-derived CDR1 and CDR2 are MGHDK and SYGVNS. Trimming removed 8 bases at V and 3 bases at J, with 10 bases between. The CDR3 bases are TGTGCCAGCTCTCAGGGGTACACTGAAGCTTTCTTT. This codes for CASSQGYTEAFF.

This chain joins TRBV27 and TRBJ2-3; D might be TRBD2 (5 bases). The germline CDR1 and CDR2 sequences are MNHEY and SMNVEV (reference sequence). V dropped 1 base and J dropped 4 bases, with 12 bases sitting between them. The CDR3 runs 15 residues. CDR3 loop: CASSLLIAGADTQYF. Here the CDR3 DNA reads TGTGCCAGCAGTTTATTAATAGCCGGGGCAGATACGCAGTATTTT.

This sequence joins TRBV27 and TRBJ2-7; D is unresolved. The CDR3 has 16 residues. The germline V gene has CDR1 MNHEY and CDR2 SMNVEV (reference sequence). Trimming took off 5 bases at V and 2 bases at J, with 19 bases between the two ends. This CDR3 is CASSGPPIGRTYEQYF. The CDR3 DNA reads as TGTGCCAGCAGTGGCCCCCCTATAGGCCGAACCTACGAGCAGTACTTC.

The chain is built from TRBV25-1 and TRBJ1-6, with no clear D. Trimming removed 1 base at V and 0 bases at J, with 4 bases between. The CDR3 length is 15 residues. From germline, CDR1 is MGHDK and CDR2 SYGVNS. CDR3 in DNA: TGTGCCAGCAGTGAATGGGGCTCCTATAATTCACCCCTCCACTTT. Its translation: CASSEWGSYNSPLHF.